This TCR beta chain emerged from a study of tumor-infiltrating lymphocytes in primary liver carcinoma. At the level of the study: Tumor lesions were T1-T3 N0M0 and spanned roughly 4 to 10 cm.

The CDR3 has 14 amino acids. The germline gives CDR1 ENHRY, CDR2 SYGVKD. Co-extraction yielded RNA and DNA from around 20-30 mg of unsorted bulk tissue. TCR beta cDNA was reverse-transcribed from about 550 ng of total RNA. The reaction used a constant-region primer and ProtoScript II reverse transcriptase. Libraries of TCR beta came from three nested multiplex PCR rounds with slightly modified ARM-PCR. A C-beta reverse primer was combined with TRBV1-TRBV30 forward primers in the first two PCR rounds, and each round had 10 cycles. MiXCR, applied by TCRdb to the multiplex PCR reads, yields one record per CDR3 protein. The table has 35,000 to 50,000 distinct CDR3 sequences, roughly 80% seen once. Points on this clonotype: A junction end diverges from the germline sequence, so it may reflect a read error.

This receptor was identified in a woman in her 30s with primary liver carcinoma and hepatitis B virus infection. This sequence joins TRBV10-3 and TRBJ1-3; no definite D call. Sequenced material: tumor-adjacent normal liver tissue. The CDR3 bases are TGTGTCATCAATGAGTCAGTTACTGGAAACACCATATATTTT. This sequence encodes CVINESVTGNTIYF.